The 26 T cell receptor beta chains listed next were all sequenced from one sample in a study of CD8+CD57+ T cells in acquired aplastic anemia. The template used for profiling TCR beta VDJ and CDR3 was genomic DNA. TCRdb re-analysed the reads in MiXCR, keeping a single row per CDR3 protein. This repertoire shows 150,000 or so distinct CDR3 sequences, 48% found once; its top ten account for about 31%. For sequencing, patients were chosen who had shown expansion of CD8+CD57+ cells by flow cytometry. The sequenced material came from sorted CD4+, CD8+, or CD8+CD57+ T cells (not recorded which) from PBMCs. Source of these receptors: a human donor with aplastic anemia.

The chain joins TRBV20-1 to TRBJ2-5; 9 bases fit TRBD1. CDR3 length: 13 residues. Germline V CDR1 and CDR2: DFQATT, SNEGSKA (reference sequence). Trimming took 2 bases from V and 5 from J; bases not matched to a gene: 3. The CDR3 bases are TGCAGTGCTAGACCCGGGACAGGGGAGACCCAGTACTTC. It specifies CSARPGTGETQYF.

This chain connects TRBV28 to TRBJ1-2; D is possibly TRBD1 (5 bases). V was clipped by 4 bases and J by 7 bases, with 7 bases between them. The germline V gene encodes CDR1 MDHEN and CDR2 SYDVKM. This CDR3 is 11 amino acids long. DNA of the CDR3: TGTGCCAGCAGTTCCAGGGTTGGCTACACCTTC. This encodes CASSSRVGYTF.

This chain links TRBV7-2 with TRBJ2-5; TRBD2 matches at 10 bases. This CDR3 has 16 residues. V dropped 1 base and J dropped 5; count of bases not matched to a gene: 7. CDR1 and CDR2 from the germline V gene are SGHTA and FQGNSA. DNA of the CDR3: TGTGCCAGCAGCTTAGGGACTAGCGGAGCAGCGGAGACCCAGTACTTC. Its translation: CASSLGTSGAAETQYF.

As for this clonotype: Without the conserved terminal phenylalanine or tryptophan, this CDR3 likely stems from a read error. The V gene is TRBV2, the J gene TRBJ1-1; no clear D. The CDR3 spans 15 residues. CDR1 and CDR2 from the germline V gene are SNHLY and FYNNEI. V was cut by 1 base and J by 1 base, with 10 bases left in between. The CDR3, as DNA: TGTGCCAGCAGTGAAGAACGGCCTACGAACACTGAAGCTTTCTTA. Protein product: CASSEERPTNTEAFL.

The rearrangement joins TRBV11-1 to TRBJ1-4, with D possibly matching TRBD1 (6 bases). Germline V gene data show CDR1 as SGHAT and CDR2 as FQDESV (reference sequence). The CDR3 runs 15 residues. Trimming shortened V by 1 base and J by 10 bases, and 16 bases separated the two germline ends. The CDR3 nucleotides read TGTGCCAGCAGCTTAGGAGGGGGGGGTCAAGGAAAACTGTTTTTT. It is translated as CASSLGGGGQGKLFF.

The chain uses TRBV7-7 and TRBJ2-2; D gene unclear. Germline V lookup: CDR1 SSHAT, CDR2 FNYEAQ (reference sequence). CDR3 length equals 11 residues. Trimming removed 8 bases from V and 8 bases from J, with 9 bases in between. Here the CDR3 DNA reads TGTGCCAGCGGGATACCTGGGGAGCTGTTTTTT. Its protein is CASGIPGELFF.

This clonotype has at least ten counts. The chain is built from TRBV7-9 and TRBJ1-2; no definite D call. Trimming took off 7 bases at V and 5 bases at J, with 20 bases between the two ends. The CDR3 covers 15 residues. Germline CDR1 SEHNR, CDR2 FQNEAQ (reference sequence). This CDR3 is CASTSDILHTYGYTF. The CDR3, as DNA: TGTGCCAGCACCTCCGACATCCTTCACACGTATGGCTACACCTTC. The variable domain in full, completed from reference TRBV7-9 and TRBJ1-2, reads DTGVSQNPRHKITKRGQNVTFRCDPISEHNRLYWYRQTLGQGPEFLTYFQNEAQLEKSRLLSDRFSAERPKGSFSTLEIQRTEQGDSAMYLCASTSDILHTYGYTFGSGTRLTVV.

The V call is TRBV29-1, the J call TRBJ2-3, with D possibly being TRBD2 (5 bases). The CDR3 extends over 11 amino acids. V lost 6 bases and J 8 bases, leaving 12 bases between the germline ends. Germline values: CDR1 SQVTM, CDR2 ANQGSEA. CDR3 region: CSVRTSSTQYF. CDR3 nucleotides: TGCAGCGTCAGGACTTCCTCTACGCAGTATTTT.

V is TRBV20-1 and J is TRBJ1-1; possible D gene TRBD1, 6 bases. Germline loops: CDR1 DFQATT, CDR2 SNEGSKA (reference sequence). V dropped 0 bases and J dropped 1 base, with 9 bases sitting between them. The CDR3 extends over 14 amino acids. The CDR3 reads CSAREGAGNTEAFF. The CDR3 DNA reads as TGCAGTGCTAGAGAGGGGGCGGGGAACACTGAAGCTTTCTTT.

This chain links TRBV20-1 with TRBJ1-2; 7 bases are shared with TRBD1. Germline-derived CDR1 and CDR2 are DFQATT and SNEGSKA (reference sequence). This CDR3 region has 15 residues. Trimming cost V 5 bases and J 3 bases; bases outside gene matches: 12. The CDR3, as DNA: TGCAGTGCTCCCATGAACACAGGGGACGACTATGGCTACACCTTC. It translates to CSAPMNTGDDYGYTF.

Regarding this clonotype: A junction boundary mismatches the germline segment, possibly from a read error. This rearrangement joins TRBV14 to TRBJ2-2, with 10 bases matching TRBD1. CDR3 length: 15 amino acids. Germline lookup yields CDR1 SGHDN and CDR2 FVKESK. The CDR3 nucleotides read TGTGCCAGCACCGAAGGCGGACAGGGGGTCCGGGGAGCTGTTTTT. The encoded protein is CASTEGGQGVRGAVF.

The CDR3 here is CASSYPPGWSSNQPQHF. In DNA form, the CDR3 reads TGTGCCAGCAGTTACCCGCCAGGTTGGAGTAGCAATCAGCCCCAGCATTTT. The chain is built from TRBV6-2 or TRBV6-3 and TRBJ1-5; D not resolved. Deletions cut 2 bases from V and 0 bases from J, with 14 bases between. The length of the CDR3 is 17 residues. In germline, CDR1 is MNHEY, CDR2 SVGEGT.

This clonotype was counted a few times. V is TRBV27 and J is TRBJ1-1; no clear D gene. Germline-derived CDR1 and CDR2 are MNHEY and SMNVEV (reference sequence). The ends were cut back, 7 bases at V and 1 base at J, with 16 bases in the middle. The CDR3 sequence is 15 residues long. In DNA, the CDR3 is TGTGCCAGCACTACCCGGGCGGCTCAGAACACTGAAGCTTTCTTT. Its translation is CASTTRAAQNTEAFF.

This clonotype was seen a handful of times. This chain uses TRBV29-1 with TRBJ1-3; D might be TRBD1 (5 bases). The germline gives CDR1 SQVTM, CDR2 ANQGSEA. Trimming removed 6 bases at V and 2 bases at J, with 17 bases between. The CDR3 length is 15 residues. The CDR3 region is CSVRDDVGPGNTIYF. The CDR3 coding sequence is TGCAGCGTCCGAGACGATGTGGGGCCTGGAAACACCATATATTTT.

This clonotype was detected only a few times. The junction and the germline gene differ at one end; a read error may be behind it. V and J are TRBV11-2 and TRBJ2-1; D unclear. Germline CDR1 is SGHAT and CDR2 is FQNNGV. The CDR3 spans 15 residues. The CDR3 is CASSLDPFSYNEQSF. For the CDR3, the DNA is TGTGCCAGCAGCTTAGATCCCTTCTCCTACAATGAGCAGTCCTTC.

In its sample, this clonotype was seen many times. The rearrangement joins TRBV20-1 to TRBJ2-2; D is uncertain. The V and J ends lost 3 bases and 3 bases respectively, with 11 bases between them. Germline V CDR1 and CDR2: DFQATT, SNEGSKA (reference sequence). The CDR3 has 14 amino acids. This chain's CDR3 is CSARGPYDTGELFF. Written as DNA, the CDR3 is TGCAGTGCTAGGGGCCCATACGACACCGGGGAGCTGTTTTTT.

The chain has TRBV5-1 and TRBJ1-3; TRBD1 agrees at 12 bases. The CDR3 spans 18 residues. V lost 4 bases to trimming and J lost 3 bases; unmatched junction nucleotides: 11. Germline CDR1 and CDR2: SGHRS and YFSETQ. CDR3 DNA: TGCGCCAGCAGCATAATCCCGGGACAGGGGGCTTTTGGAAACACCATATATTTT. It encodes CASSIIPGQGAFGNTIYF.

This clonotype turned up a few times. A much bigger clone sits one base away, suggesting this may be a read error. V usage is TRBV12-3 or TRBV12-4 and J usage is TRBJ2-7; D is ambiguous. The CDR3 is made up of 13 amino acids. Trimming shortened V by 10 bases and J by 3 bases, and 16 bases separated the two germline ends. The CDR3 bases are TGTGCCATCAGCGCTCAAGGGCGCTACGAGCAGTACTTC. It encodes CAISAQGRYEQYF.

CDR3 in amino acids: CASSLGIFGPPGKLFF. CDR3 sequence (DNA): TGTGCCAGCAGTTTGGGAATCTTCGGCCCCCCCGGAAAACTGTTTTTT. The rearrangement joins TRBV6-5 to TRBJ1-4; no reliable D call. CDR1 MNHEY and CDR2 SVGAGI come from the germline V gene. V was clipped by 4 bases and J by 10 bases, with 22 bases between them. The CDR3 runs 16 residues.

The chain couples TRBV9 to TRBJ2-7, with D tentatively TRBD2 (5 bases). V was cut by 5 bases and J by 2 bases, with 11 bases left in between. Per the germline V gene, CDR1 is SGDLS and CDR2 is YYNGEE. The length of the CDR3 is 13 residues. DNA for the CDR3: TGTGCCAGCAGTTGGGAGAGAGCCTACGAGCAGTACTTC. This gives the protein CASSWERAYEQYF.

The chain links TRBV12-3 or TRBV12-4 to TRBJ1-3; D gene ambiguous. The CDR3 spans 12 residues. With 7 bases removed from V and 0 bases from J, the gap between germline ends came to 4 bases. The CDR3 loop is CASTYSGNTIYF. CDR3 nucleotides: TGTGCCAGCACCTACTCTGGAAACACCATATATTTT.

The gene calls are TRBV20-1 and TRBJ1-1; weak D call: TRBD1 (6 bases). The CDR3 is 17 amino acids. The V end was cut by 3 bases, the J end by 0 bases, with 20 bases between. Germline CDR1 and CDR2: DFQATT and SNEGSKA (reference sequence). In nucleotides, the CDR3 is TGCAGTGCTAGCGTTACTGACAGGAACTGGATGAACACTGAAGCTTTCTTT. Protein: CSASVTDRNWMNTEAFF.

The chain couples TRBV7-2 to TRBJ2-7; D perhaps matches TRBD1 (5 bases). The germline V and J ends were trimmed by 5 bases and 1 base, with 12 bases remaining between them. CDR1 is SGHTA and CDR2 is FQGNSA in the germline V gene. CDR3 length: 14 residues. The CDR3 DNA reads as TGTGCCAGCAGCCAAGACAAGGGGTCCTACGAGCAGTACTTC. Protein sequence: CASSQDKGSYEQYF. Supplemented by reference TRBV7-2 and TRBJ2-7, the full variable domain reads GAGVSQSPSNKVTEKGKDVELRCDPISGHTALYWYRQSLGQGLEFLIYFQGNSAPDKSGLPSDRFSAERTGGSVSTLTIQRTQQEDSAVYLCASSQDKGSYEQYFGPGTRLTVT.

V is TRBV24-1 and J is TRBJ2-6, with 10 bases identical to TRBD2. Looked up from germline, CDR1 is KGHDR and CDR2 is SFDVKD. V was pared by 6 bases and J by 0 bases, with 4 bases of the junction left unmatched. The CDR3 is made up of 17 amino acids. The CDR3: CATSKLAGYSGANVLTF. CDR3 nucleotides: TGTGCCACCAGTAAACTAGCGGGGTACTCTGGGGCCAACGTCCTGACTTTC.

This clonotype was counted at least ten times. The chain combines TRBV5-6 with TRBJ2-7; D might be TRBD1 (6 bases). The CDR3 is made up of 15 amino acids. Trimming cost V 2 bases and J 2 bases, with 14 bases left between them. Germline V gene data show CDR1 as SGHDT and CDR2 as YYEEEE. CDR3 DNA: TGTGCCAGCAGCTTAATCAGGGGCAATCCCTACGAGCAGTACTTC. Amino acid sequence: CASSLIRGNPYEQYF.

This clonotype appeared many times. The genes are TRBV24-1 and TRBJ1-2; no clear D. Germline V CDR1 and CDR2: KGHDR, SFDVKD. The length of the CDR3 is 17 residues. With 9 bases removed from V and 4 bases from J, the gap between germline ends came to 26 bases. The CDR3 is CATFDESGGKDGYGYTF. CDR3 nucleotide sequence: TGTGCCACCTTCGATGAGAGCGGCGGAAAGGATGGCTATGGCTACACCTTC.